This T cell receptor (beta chain) is drawn from a study of Ad26.COV2.S vaccination and SARS-CoV-2 variants. As to treatment: roughly 20 received Ad26.COV2.S at low or high dose, single or two shots; about five received placebo; per-sample allocation not given. Sampling took place 63 days after the first vaccine or placebo injection. In regard to this clone: The antigen is unknown.

The repertoire was sequenced with immunoSEQ multiplex PCR; TCRdb's copy has only in-frame clones and lacks some. The sample includes more than 400,000 clones, around 91% of them seen just once. Study-wide points: Substantial breadth was reportedly displayed by spike-specific CD8+ and CD4+ T cell responses after vaccination.

V was clipped by 3 bases and J by 5 bases; unmatched bases: 14. Germline values: CDR1 SGHVS, CDR2 FQNEAQ. CDR3 length: 17 amino acids. The source of this sequence is a person between 18 and 65 years old who received the Ad26.COV2.S COVID-19 vaccine or a placebo. This chain joins TRBV7-8 and TRBJ2-5; 8 bases fit TRBD2. Sequences were derived from peripheral blood, sampled in a trial of Ad26.COV2.S vaccine versus placebo. For the CDR3, the DNA is TGTGCCAGCAGCTTCGAGGGAGTAGCGGGAATCAAGGAGACCCAGTACTTC. Encoded protein: CASSFEGVAGIKETQYF. The whole variable domain, remainder taken from reference TRBV7-8 and TRBJ2-5, is GAGVSQSPRYKVAKRGQDVALRCDPISGHVSLFWYQQALGQGPEFLTYFQNEAQLDKSGLPSDRFFAERPEGSVSTLKIQRTQQEDSAVYLCASSFEGVAGIKETQYFGPGTRLLVL.